The clone carrying this T cell receptor beta chain was recorded a few times. V shed 6 bases and J shed 11 bases, with 15 bases lying between them. The V gene's germline CDR1 is MDHEN and CDR2 SYDVKM. This CDR3 contains 12 residues. TCRdb redid the calling of the RT-PCR reads with MiXCR, one entry per CDR3 protein. The sample shows roughly 940,000 distinct CDR3 sequences, under 20% of them seen only once. This sample was taken from a study of patients and donors after allogeneic stem cell transplantation. The sequencing input was blood, either unsorted or a sorted T cell fraction (not recorded which). This TCR derives from a human donor who was either an allogeneic HSCT recipient or a stem cell or donor lymphocyte infusion donor (not recorded which). It is not recorded whose cells these are; they may come from a transplant donor. The V and J genes are TRBV28 and TRBJ2-3; D might be TRBD2 (5 bases). The CDR3 DNA is TGTGCCAGCAGCCCCCCGGGGATTCAGCAGTATTTT. The encoded protein is CASSPPGIQQYF.